This entry is about one TCR beta chain. Libraries were prepared by immunoSEQ multiplex PCR; TCRdb keeps only in-frame clonotypes and omits some of them. The sample has 250,000 to 300,000 clones, 91% seen once. J gave up 4 bases and V 4 bases, and 7 bases lay outside the gene matches. Germline V CDR1 and CDR2: SGHAT, FQNNGV. CDR3 length: 14 amino acids. This sample is drawn from a study of blood T cell repertoires in COVID-19. Overall study context: Collection of acute and convalescent COVID-19 samples took place in the United States, Italy and Spain. Nucleic acid was either cDNA or gDNA, and it came from T cells, B-cell-depleted T cells, or PBMCs.

The sequencing input was peripheral blood. This clonotype was obtained from a woman aged 25-40 years with COVID-19, enrolled during active disease. The gene calls are TRBV11-2 and TRBJ2-7, with TRBD1 identical over 7 bases. The CDR3, as DNA: TGTGCCAGCAGCTCCCGGGACAGTTCTTACGAGCAGTACTTC. As protein: CASSSRDSSYEQYF.